This TCR beta chain originates from a study of T cells after yellow fever vaccination. The CDR3 sequence is 16 residues long. Germline CDR1 is MNHEY and CDR2 is SVGEGT. V dropped 3 bases and J dropped 4; count of bases not matched to a gene: 7. Points from the study as a whole: Weaker in magnitude, the secondary response showed a faster peak on day 5 versus 15. Overlap between CD4 and CD8 compartments was detected for a small share of clonotypes. At about 97% for CD4 and approximately 89% for CD8, most primary-vaccination clones showed up again after the booster.

The sample holds many counts of this clonotype. The target antigen is unknown. Template switching by 5'RACE produced TCR cDNA, adding a universal primer site and UMIs. TCRdb reprocessed the 5' RACE reads via MiXCR and lists one record per CDR3 protein. The data contain 200,000 to 300,000 distinct CDR3 sequences, roughly 6.8% of them seen just once; the ten biggest clones take up approximately 0.99%. The source of this sequence is a man aged 25-40 years who received the YFV17D yellow fever vaccine. The chain combines TRBV6-2 or TRBV6-3 with TRBJ2-2; 8 nucleotides align to TRBD2. Sequencing used CD4+ T cells sorted from PBMCs, obtained on the day of the yellow fever booster vaccination. The CDR3 nucleotides read TGTGCCAGCAGTTATCCCAGCGGGAGACCCACCGGGGAGCTGTTTTTT. This encodes CASSYPSGRPTGELFF.